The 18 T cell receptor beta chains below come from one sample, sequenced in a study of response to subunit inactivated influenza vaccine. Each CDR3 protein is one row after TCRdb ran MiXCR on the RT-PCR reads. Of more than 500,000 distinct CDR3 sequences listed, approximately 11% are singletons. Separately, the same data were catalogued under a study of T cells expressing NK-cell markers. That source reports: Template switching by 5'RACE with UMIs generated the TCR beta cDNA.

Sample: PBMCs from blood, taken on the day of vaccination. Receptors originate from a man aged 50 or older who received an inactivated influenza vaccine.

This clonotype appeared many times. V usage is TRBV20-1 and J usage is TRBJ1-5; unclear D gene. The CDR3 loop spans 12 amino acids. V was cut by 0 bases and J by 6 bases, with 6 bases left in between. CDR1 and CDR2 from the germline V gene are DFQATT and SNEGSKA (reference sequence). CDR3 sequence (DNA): TGCAGTGCTAGAGAGGGTTCTCAGCCCCAGCATTTT. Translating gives CSAREGSQPQHF.

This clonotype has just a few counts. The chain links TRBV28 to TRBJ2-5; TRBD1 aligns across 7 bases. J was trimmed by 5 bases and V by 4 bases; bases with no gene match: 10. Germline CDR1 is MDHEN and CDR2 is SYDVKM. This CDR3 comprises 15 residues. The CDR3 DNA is TGTGCCAGCAGTTCTGCGAGGGGGCGCCGGGAGACCCAGTACTTC. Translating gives CASSSARGRRETQYF.

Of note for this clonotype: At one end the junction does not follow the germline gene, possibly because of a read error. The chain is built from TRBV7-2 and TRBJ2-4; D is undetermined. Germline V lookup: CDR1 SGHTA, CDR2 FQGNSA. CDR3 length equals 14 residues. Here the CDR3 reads CACSSGAWDRVQYF. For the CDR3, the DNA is TGTGCCTGCAGCTCCGGTGCCTGGGATAGGGTTCAGTACTTC.

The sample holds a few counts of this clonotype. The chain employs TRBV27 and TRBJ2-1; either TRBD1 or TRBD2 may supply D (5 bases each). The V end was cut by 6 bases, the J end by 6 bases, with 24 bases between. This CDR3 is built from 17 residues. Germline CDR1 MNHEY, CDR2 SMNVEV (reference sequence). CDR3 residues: CASSHSRGIESANEQFF. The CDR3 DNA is TGTGCCAGCAGCCACTCGAGGGGCATCGAATCGGCCAATGAGCAGTTCTTC.

The CDR3 region is CASRREGRYHNEQFF. The CDR3 coding sequence is TGTGCCAGCAGAAGAGAGGGCAGATACCACAATGAGCAGTTCTTC. V gene TRBV28 combines with J gene TRBJ2-1; possible D gene TRBD2, 5 bases. The CDR3 spans 15 residues. With 6 bases removed from V and 5 bases from J, the gap between germline ends came to 17 bases. Germline lookup yields CDR1 MDHEN and CDR2 SYDVKM. Based on the CDR3 plus reference TRBV28 and TRBJ2-1, the full variable domain is DVKVTQSSRYLVKRTGEKVFLECVQDMDHENMFWYRQDPGLGLRLIYFSYDVKMKEKGDIPEGYSVSREKKERFSLILESASTNQTSMYLCASRREGRYHNEQFFGPGTRLTVL.

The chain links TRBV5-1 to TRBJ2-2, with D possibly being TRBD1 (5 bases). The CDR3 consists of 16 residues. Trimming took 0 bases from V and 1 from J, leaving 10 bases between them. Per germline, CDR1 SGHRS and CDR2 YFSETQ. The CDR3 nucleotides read TGCGCCAGCAGCTTGGGGAACACAGGGAACACCGGGGAGCTGTTTTTT. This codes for CASSLGNTGNTGELFF.

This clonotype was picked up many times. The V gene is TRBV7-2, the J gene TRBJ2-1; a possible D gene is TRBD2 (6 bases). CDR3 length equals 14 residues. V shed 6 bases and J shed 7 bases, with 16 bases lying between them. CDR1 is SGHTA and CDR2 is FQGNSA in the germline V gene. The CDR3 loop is CASSMGGRSNEQFF. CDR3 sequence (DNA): TGTGCCAGCAGTATGGGAGGCCGCTCGAATGAGCAGTTCTTC. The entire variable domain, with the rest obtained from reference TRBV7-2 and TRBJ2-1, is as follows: GAGVSQSPSNKVTEKGKDVELRCDPISGHTALYWYRQSLGQGLEFLIYFQGNSAPDKSGLPSDRFSAERTGGSVSTLTIQRTQQEDSAVYLCASSMGGRSNEQFFGPGTRLTVL.

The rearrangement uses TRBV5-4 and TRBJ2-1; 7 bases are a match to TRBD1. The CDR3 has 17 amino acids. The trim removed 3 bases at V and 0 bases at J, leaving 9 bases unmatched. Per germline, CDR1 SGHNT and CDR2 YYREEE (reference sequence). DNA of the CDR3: TGTGCCAGCAGCTCGGGACAGACCCGTAGCTCCTACAATGAGCAGTTCTTC. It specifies CASSSGQTRSSYNEQFF.

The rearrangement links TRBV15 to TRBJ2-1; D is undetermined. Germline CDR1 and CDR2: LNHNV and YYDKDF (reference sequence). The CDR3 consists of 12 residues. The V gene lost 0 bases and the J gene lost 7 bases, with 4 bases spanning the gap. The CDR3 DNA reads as TGTGCCACCAGCAGAGATTTTAATGAGCAGTTCTTC. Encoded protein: CATSRDFNEQFF.

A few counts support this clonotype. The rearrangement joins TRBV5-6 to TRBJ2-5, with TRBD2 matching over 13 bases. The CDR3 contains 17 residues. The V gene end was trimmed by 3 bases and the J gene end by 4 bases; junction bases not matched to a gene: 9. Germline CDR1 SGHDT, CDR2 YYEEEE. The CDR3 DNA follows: TGTGCCAGCAGCTCCCACCCAACTAGCGGGGGGGGAGAGACCCAGTACTTC. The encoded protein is CASSSHPTSGGGETQYF.

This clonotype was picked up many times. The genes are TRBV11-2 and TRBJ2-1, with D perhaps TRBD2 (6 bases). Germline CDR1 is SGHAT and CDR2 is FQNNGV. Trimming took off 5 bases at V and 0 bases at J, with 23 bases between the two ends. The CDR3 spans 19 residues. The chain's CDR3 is CASSLLLGTSTSSYNEQFF. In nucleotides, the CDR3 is TGTGCCAGCAGCCTACTATTGGGGACTTCTACGAGCTCCTACAATGAGCAGTTCTTC. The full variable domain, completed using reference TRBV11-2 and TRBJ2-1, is EAGVAQSPRYKIIEKRQSVAFWCNPISGHATLYWYQQILGQGPKLLIQFQNNGVVDDSQLPKDRFSAERLKGVDSTLKIQPAKLEDSAVYLCASSLLLGTSTSSYNEQFFGPGTRLTVL.

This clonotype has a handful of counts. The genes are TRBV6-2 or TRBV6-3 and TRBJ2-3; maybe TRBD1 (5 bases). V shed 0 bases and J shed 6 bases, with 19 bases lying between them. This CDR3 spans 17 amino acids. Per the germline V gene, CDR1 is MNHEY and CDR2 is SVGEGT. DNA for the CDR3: TGTGCCAGCAGTTACTCCCGGAAGGAACCAGGGCGGGATACGCAGTATTTT. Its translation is CASSYSRKEPGRDTQYF.

DNA of the CDR3: TGCAGTGCGCCCCTAGAGAACTATGGCTACACCTTC. Residues: CSAPLENYGYTF. The rearrangement uses TRBV20-1 and TRBJ1-2; D not resolved. V lost 6 bases and J 2 bases, leaving 10 bases between the germline ends. This CDR3 has 12 residues. CDR1 DFQATT and CDR2 SNEGSKA come from the germline V gene (reference sequence).

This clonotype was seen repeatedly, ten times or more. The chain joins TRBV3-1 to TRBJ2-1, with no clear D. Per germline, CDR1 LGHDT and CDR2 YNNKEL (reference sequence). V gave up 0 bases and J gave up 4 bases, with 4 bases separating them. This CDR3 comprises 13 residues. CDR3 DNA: TGTGCCAGCAGCCAAGATAGATACAATGAGCAGTTCTTC. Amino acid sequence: CASSQDRYNEQFF.

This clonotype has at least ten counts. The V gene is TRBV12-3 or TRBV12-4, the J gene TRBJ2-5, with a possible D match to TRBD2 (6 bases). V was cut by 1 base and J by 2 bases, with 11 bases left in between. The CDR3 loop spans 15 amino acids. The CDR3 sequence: CASSLDWGVQETQYF. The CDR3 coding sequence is TGTGCCAGCAGTTTAGATTGGGGGGTTCAAGAGACCCAGTACTTC.

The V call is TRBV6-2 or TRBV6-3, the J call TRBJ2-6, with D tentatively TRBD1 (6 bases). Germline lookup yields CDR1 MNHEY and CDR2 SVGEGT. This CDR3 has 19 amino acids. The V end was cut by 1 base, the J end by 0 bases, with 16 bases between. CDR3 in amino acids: CASSYLEDRPASGANVLTF. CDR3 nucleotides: TGTGCCAGCAGTTACTTAGAGGACAGACCTGCCTCTGGGGCCAACGTCCTGACTTTC.

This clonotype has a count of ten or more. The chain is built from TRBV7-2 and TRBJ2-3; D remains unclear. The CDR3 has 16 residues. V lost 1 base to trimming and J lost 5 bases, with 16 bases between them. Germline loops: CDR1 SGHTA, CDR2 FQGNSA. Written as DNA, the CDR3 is TGTGCCAGCAGCTTAGAGCTCGCTCTGCAAGGAGATACGCAGTATTTT. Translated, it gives CASSLELALQGDTQYF.

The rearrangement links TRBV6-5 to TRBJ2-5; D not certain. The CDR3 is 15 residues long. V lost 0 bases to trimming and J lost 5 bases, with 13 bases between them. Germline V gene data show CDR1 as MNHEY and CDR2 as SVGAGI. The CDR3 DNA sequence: TGTGCCAGCAGTTACTCGAGCCAGCCTTTCGAGACCCAGTACTTC. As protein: CASSYSSQPFETQYF.